Below, 5 T cell receptor beta chains from the same sample are listed, as sequenced in a study of beta chain features in type 1 diabetes. These TCRs' antigens remain unknown. Sequencing targeted expressed TCRB transcripts, as all isolated RNA had been reverse transcribed. Measured with immunoSEQ multiplex PCR; TCRdb has only the in-frame clones, and not every one. The sample has about 650,000 clones; around 12% are singletons. Study-wide findings and caveats: Among all four CD4+ subsets, Type 1 diabetes patients had TCRB CDR3s that were moderately but significantly shorter.

The sequenced sample consisted of naive CD4+ T cells from blood. The receptors derive from a man aged 25-45 years with type 1 diabetes.

This chain links TRBV29-1 with TRBJ2-7; 9 bases match TRBD1. CDR3 size: 11 residues. Germline CDR1 reads SQVTM; CDR2 reads ANQGSEA. V shed 7 bases and J 7 bases; nucleotides not matched to a gene: 5. As DNA, the CDR3 is TGCAGCGCCGGACAGGGGATGGAGCAGTACTTC. Translating it yields CSAGQGMEQYF.

The chain is built from TRBV9 and TRBJ1-1; no clear D. Germline V gene lookup returns CDR1 SGDLS and CDR2 YYNGEE. V lost 1 base and J 1 base, leaving 8 bases between the germline ends. The CDR3 has 14 residues. Here the CDR3 reads CASSVRVGNTEAFF. CDR3 nucleotide sequence: TGTGCCAGCAGCGTACGTGTGGGGAACACTGAAGCTTTCTTT.

The chain uses TRBV10-3 and TRBJ2-2; 9 bases are a match to TRBD2. J gave up 1 base and V 6 bases, and 6 bases lay outside the gene matches. Germline assignment: CDR1 ENHRY and CDR2 SYGVKD. The CDR3 has 16 amino acids. For the CDR3, the DNA is TGTGCCATCAGGCGAGCGGGGGGCCGGAACACCGGGGAGCTGTTTTTT. Translation: CAIRRAGGRNTGELFF.

The gene calls are TRBV7-8 and TRBJ2-1; D unresolved. Trimming stripped 4 bases from V and 8 bases from J, with 21 bases between. CDR3 length equals 16 residues. In germline, CDR1 is SGHVS, CDR2 FQNEAQ. In DNA form, the CDR3 reads TGTGCCAGCAGCTCCGGGCAACCCGGCCTAAGGGATGAGCAGTTCTTC. Amino acid sequence: CASSSGQPGLRDEQFF.

This clone was counted a few times. The V call is TRBV7-9, the J call TRBJ1-4; D remains ambiguous. The CDR3 is 13 amino acids. Germline loops: CDR1 SEHNR, CDR2 FQNEAQ (reference sequence). Trimming took off 3 bases at V and 8 bases at J, with 10 bases between the two ends. CDR3 protein: CASSFFNYEKLFF. In DNA form, the CDR3 reads TGTGCCAGCAGCTTTTTTAATTACGAAAAACTGTTTTTT.